A single sample gave rise to the 18 T cell receptor beta chains below, sequenced in a study of cytotoxic CD8 clonotypes in ibrutinib-treated CLL. The protocol was immunoSEQ multiplex PCR, while the TCRdb copy is restricted to in-frame clones and leaves out a portion. The profile shows about 50,000 clones, more than 70% of them singletons. The sequencing used PBMCs, collected after 12 months of ibrutinib treatment. The receptors shown here come from a human donor with chronic lymphocytic leukemia.

The chain employs TRBV30 and TRBJ2-1; 8 nucleotides line up with TRBD1. This CDR3 contains 14 residues. Trimming at V came to 6 bases and at J to 0 bases, leaving 4 bases not matched to a gene. Per the germline V gene, CDR1 is GTSNPN and CDR2 is SVGIG (reference sequence). The CDR3 bases are TGTGCCTGTGCCGGGACAGGCTCCTACAATGAGCAGTTCTTC. Translating gives CACAGTGSYNEQFF.

J is TRBJ1-1 and V is TRBV18; D ambiguous. CDR1 is KGHSH and CDR2 is LQKENI in the germline V gene. The CDR3 loop spans 13 amino acids. V was shortened by 3 bases and J by 1 base, with 6 bases between the two germline ends. This chain's CDR3 is CASSPTANTEAFF. The CDR3 DNA reads TGTGCCAGCTCACCTACAGCGAACACTGAAGCTTTCTTT.

The gene calls are TRBV7-9 and TRBJ2-7; the D is unclear. Germline V gene lookup returns CDR1 SEHNR and CDR2 FQNEAQ (reference sequence). The CDR3 length is 15 residues. The V and J ends lost 1 base and 2 bases respectively, with 12 bases between them. CDR3 sequence (DNA): TGTGCCAGCAGCTTAGGTAGTCCCTTCACCTACGAGCAGTACTTC. Translated: CASSLGSPFTYEQYF.

The chain couples TRBV2 to TRBJ2-5; maybe TRBD2 (6 bases). Germline V gene sequence: CDR1 SNHLY, CDR2 FYNNEI. The V gene lost 6 bases and the J gene lost 4 bases, with 9 bases spanning the gap. The length of the CDR3 is 12 residues. CDR3 DNA: TGTGCCAGCAGGGAGGGTAGAGAGACCCAGTACTTC. Translation: CASREGRETQYF. The full variable domain, completed using reference TRBV2 and TRBJ2-5, is EPEVTQTPSHQVTQMGQEVILRCVPISNHLYFYWYRQILGQKVEFLVSFYNNEISEKSEIFDDQFSVERPDGSNFTLKIRSTKLEDSAMYFCASREGRETQYFGPGTRLLVL.

Comments on this clone: Other DNA sequences in the same sample also yield this CDR3. This chain uses TRBV20-1 with TRBJ2-7, with D unresolved. The V and J ends lost 1 base and 4 bases respectively, with 5 bases between them. The CDR3 runs to 11 residues. The germline gives CDR1 DFQATT, CDR2 SNEGSKA (reference sequence). The chain's CDR3 is CSARVGYEQYF. CDR3 coding DNA: TGCAGTGCTAGAGTGGGTTACGAGCAGTACTTC.

V usage is TRBV28 and J usage is TRBJ1-3; D unresolved. Per germline, CDR1 MDHEN and CDR2 SYDVKM. There are 13 residues in the CDR3. V lost 1 base and J 3 bases, leaving 4 bases between the germline ends. CDR3 nucleotide sequence: TGTGCCAGCAGTTTATATGGTGGAAACACCATATATTTT. Translated: CASSLYGGNTIYF.

The chain has TRBV21-1 and TRBJ1-2; no DNA check was done on the table's D call, TRBD1. TRBV21-1 is deemed a pseudogene. The CDR3 consists of 15 residues. CDR3 sequence: CASSKRQAHNYGYTF. The CDR3 region has the DNA TGTGCCAGCAGCAAACGACAGGCCCACAACTATGGCTACACCTTC.

Judged by abundance, this clone is hyperexpanded (1% or more). The rearrangement links TRBV15 to TRBJ2-7; no firm D call. With 1 base removed from V and 4 bases from J, the gap between germline ends came to 11 bases. This CDR3 is 14 amino acids long. The germline V gene encodes CDR1 LNHNV and CDR2 YYDKDF (reference sequence). The CDR3 loop is CATSRVDKLYEQYF. As DNA, the CDR3 is TGTGCCACCAGCAGAGTCGACAAGTTGTACGAGCAGTACTTC.

This chain connects TRBV11-3 to TRBJ2-3; D unresolved. From germline, CDR1 is SGHNT and CDR2 YENEEA. CDR3 length: 14 amino acids. V lost 0 bases and J 0 bases, leaving 4 bases between the germline ends. The CDR3 here is CASSLDRSTDTQYF. The CDR3 region has the DNA TGTGCCAGCAGCTTAGACCGGAGCACAGATACGCAGTATTTT. Based on the CDR3 plus reference TRBV11-3 and TRBJ2-3, the full variable domain is EAGVVQSPRYKIIEKKQPVAFWCNPISGHNTLYWYLQNLGQGPELLIRYENEEAVDDSQLPKDRFSAERLKGVDSTLKIQPAELGDSAVYLCASSLDRSTDTQYFGPGTRLTVL.

The genes are TRBV28 and TRBJ2-7; D not resolved. The CDR3 totals 13 residues. The V end was cut by 3 bases, the J end by 0 bases, with 6 bases between. Per germline, CDR1 MDHEN and CDR2 SYDVKM. CDR3 loop: CASSFAASYEQYF. CDR3 DNA: TGTGCCAGCAGTTTTGCAGCCTCCTACGAGCAGTACTTC.

The chain joins TRBV19 to TRBJ2-2; tentative D call: TRBD1 (5 bases). Germline V lookup: CDR1 LNHDA, CDR2 SQIVND (reference sequence). The CDR3 sequence is 15 residues long. The germline V and J ends were trimmed by 3 bases and 2 bases, with 10 bases remaining between them. The CDR3 is CASSILTANTGELFF. The DNA of the CDR3 is TGTGCCAGTAGTATCCTGACAGCCAACACCGGGGAGCTGTTTTTT.

The rearrangement links TRBV6-5 to TRBJ2-7, with 13 nucleotides matching TRBD2. Germline CDR1 is MNHEY and CDR2 is SVGAGI. CDR3 length: 16 residues. The J segment lost 7 bases and the V segment lost 0 bases, leaving 6 bases of the junction unmatched. The CDR3 DNA is TGTGCCAGCAGTTACTCAAGGACTAGCGGGAGTTGGGAGCAGTACTTC. It specifies CASSYSRTSGSWEQYF.

The J gene is TRBJ2-7, the V gene TRBV5-4; 7 nucleotides line up with TRBD1. Trimming removed 4 bases from V and 5 bases from J; junction bases left unmatched: 12. The CDR3 contains 15 residues. Germline V lookup: CDR1 SGHNT, CDR2 YYREEE (reference sequence). CDR3 coding DNA: TGTGCCAGCAGCACCCGGGGACAGATTACCCACGAGCAGTACTTC. Its protein product is CASSTRGQITHEQYF.

This clone was seen a handful of times. V usage is TRBV25-1 and J usage is TRBJ2-3, with 12 bases aligning to TRBD2. V shed 6 bases, J shed 6 bases, and the junction held 4 bases outside the gene matches. CDR1 is MGHDK and CDR2 is SYGVNS in the germline V gene. The CDR3 length is 14 residues. Here the CDR3 reads CASREGTSGDTQYF. The DNA of the CDR3 is TGTGCCAGCAGAGAAGGGACTAGCGGGGATACGCAGTATTTT.

CDR3 nucleotide sequence: TGTGCCAGCAGCTTGGGCGGACTAGCGGGAGGTCGAGATACGCAGTATTTT. Its translation: CASSLGGLAGGRDTQYF. The gene calls are TRBV5-4 and TRBJ2-3; 14 bases are a match to TRBD2. V trimming: 0 bases; J trimming: 5 bases; junction bases outside the gene matches: 5. This CDR3 has 17 residues. CDR1 and CDR2 from the germline V gene are SGHNT and YYREEE (reference sequence).

The chain has TRBV11-1 and TRBJ2-7, with 10 bases aligning to TRBD2. The CDR3 is made up of 16 amino acids. Germline V lookup: CDR1 SGHAT, CDR2 FQDESV (reference sequence). The V segment lost 4 bases and the J segment 2 bases; nucleotides outside the gene matches: 8. CDR3 protein: CASSSPGLANAYEQYF. CDR3 DNA: TGTGCCAGCAGCTCGCCGGGACTAGCGAACGCCTACGAGCAGTACTTC.

This clone was seen more than once but under ten times. The chain carries TRBV11-2 and TRBJ2-4; D gene ambiguous. The CDR3 is 12 residues long. Germline CDR1 is SGHAT and CDR2 is FQNNGV. V lost 5 bases to trimming and J lost 12 bases, with 14 bases between them. In nucleotides, the CDR3 is TGTGCCAGCAGCAATTATAACTGGGATCAGTACTTC. It yields the protein CASSNYNWDQYF. The whole variable domain, remainder taken from reference TRBV11-2 and TRBJ2-4, is EAGVAQSPRYKIIEKRQSVAFWCNPISGHATLYWYQQILGQGPKLLIQFQNNGVVDDSQLPKDRFSAERLKGVDSTLKIQPAKLEDSAVYLCASSNYNWDQYFGAGTRLSVL.

V and J are TRBV19 and TRBJ2-6; 8 bases line up with TRBD1. The CDR3 runs 17 residues. In germline, CDR1 is LNHDA, CDR2 SQIVND (reference sequence). J lost 0 bases, V lost 5 bases, and 6 bases had no gene match. In DNA form, the CDR3 reads TGTGCCAGTAGTGGGGGACAGGTGATCTCTGGGGCCAACGTCCTGACTTTC. Translated, it gives CASSGGQVISGANVLTF.